These 12 T cell receptor beta chains were all obtained from the same sample, sequenced in a study of T cell responses to AZD1222 COVID-19 vaccine. Sequencing used immunoSEQ multiplex PCR; TCRdb keeps in-frame clones, though not all of them. The sample yields about 160,000 clones, roughly 90% seen once. Here the sequenced sample was peripheral blood, taken 28 days after the second AZD1222 dose. The receptors were gathered from an adult who received the AZD1222 COVID-19 vaccine.

The CDR3 bases are TGTGCCAGCTCAACAGGGGTCCGGGTGAACACTGAAGCTTTCTTT. Its translation is CASSTGVRVNTEAFF. The rearrangement links TRBV18 to TRBJ1-1; 7 bases are a match to TRBD1. Germline loops: CDR1 KGHSH, CDR2 LQKENI. This CDR3 is 15 amino acids long. After removal of 5 bases from V and 0 bases from J, the junction contained 6 bases not matched to a gene.

The CDR3 coding sequence is TGTGCCAGTAGTAAATCCCCAAGGACATCCGTTGATGGGAGCAATCAGCCCCAGCATTTT. It yields the protein CASSKSPRTSVDGSNQPQHF. This chain links TRBV19 with TRBJ1-5; possibly TRBD1 for D (5 bases). The germline CDR1 and CDR2 sequences are LNHDA and SQIVND (reference sequence). The ends were cut back, 4 bases at V and 1 base at J, with 26 bases in the middle. The CDR3 consists of 20 residues. The whole variable domain, remainder taken from reference TRBV19 and TRBJ1-5, is DGGITQSPKYLFRKEGQNVTLSCEQNLNHDAMYWYRQDPGQGLRLIYYSQIVNDFQKGDIAEGYSVSREKKESFPLTVTSAQKNPTAFYLCASSKSPRTSVDGSNQPQHFGDGTRLSIL.

J is TRBJ2-1 and V is TRBV10-1; D unresolved. The CDR3 loop spans 12 amino acids. CDR1 is WNHNN, CDR2 SYGVQD, per germline (reference sequence). V was pared by 2 bases and J by 6 bases, with 5 bases between. This chain's CDR3 is CASSEVVNEQFF. DNA of the CDR3: TGCGCCAGCAGTGAGGTCGTCAATGAGCAGTTCTTC.

The chain couples TRBV11-2 to TRBJ2-3; D may match TRBD1 or TRBD2 (6 bases each). The length of the CDR3 is 14 residues. Germline loops: CDR1 SGHAT, CDR2 FQNNGV. V was clipped by 3 bases and J by 5 bases, with 12 bases between them. The CDR3: CASSFGGQVDTQYF. CDR3 sequence (DNA): TGTGCCAGCAGCTTTGGGGGGCAGGTAGATACGCAGTATTTT.

The chain joins TRBV7-9 to TRBJ1-2; the D gene is possibly TRBD1 (5 bases). Trimming cost V 3 bases and J 3 bases, with 14 bases left between them. The CDR3 sequence is 15 residues long. The germline gives CDR1 SEHNR, CDR2 FQNEAQ (reference sequence). The CDR3 sequence: CASSFFQGSDYGYTF. The CDR3 region has the DNA TGTGCCAGCAGCTTTTTCCAGGGTTCGGACTATGGCTACACCTTC.

This chain connects TRBV29-1 to TRBJ2-2; 8 positions agree with TRBD2. The germline V gene encodes CDR1 SQVTM and CDR2 ANQGSEA. V was clipped by 2 bases and J by 5 bases; unmatched bases: 7. This CDR3 has 15 residues. CDR3 loop: CSVERAGAQTGELFF. The CDR3 bases are TGCAGCGTTGAACGAGCGGGGGCCCAGACCGGGGAGCTGTTTTTT.

The chain uses TRBV6-2 or TRBV6-3 and TRBJ1-2, with a tentative D call TRBD1 (6 bases). Germline-derived CDR1 and CDR2 are MNHEY and SVGEGT. V lost 4 bases to trimming and J lost 7 bases, with 13 bases between them. The CDR3 runs 13 residues. The CDR3 DNA is TGTGCCAGCAGTTGGGACTACAGGGCTGGCTACACCTTC. This translates into CASSWDYRAGYTF.

The chain carries TRBV10-2 and TRBJ2-1, with a weak D call TRBD1 (5 bases). V was clipped by 7 bases and J by 6 bases, with 10 bases between them. CDR3 length: 12 amino acids. Germline lookup yields CDR1 WSHSY and CDR2 SAAADI. CDR3 sequence: CASTPQGNEQFF. The DNA of the CDR3 is TGCGCCAGCACCCCCCAGGGCAATGAGCAGTTCTTC.

The chain links TRBV6-1 to TRBJ1-1, with D uncertain. The CDR3 consists of 13 residues. With 3 bases removed from V and 3 bases from J, the gap between germline ends came to 8 bases. The V gene's germline CDR1 is MNHNS and CDR2 SASEGT. The CDR3 DNA follows: TGTGCCAGCAGTGACAGAAGGGACACTGAAGCTTTCTTT. This encodes CASSDRRDTEAFF.

This clone has a single count. The V gene is TRBV3-1 (or the pseudogene TRBV3-2), the J gene TRBJ1-2, with 9 bases that match TRBD1. J gave up 5 bases and V 4 bases, and 5 bases lay outside the gene matches. The germline CDR1 and CDR2 sequences are LGHDT and YNNKEL (reference sequence). This CDR3 is built from 14 residues. The CDR3 protein is CASSRTGVGYGYTF. CDR3 sequence (DNA): TGTGCCAGCAGCCGGACAGGGGTTGGATATGGCTACACCTTC.

The chain carries TRBV7-3 and TRBJ1-2; the match to TRBD1 covers 9 bases. Unmatched junction bases numbered 5, after V lost 2 bases and J lost 4 bases. Germline CDR1 is SGHTA and CDR2 is FQGTGA. The CDR3 length is 15 residues. DNA of the CDR3: TGTGCCAGCAGCTTAGCTGGACAGGGGACCTATGGCTACACCTTC. As protein: CASSLAGQGTYGYTF.

This chain uses TRBV5-6 with TRBJ1-6; D remains unclear. This CDR3 has 17 amino acids. Germline loops: CDR1 SGHDT, CDR2 YYEEEE. Trimming took 1 base from V and 0 from J, leaving 11 bases between them. CDR3 sequence (DNA): TGTGCCAGCAGCTTGTTGGGTCGGAGCTCCTATAATTCACCCCTCCACTTT. Translating gives CASSLLGRSSYNSPLHF. Combining the CDR3 with reference TRBV5-6 and TRBJ1-6 gives the whole variable domain DAGVTQSPTHLIKTRGQQVTLRCSPKSGHDTVSWYQQALGQGPQFIFQYYEEEERQRGNFPDRFSGHQFPNYSSELNVNALLLGDSALYLCASSLLGRSSYNSPLHFGNGTRLTVT.